This TCR beta chain was sequenced during a study of T cells after posttransplantation cyclophosphamide. The CDR3 runs 16 residues. Germline lookup yields CDR1 MNHEY and CDR2 SMNVEV (reference sequence). The ends were cut back, 7 bases at V and 4 bases at J, with 21 bases in the middle. This clone was recorded a few times. What it binds is unknown. Study-wide points: Donor-recipient repertoire similarity was low at 1-2 months, rising over year one.

Clones were sequenced by immunoSEQ multiplex PCR, and TCRdb holds only the in-frame ones, with some missing. This sample comprises some 40,000 clones, none seen once only. The V and J genes are TRBV27 and TRBJ2-3, with a possible D match to TRBD2 (6 bases). The sequenced sample consisted of PBMCs. This sequence originates from a man aged 50-60 years in good health, CMV-negative, and a related stem cell transplant donor. The CDR3 sequence: CASTRIGDWAPDTQYF. CDR3 in DNA: TGTGCCAGCACCCGTATTGGGGACTGGGCCCCAGATACGCAGTATTTT.